The rows below give T cell receptor beta chains drawn from one sample of a study of beta chain features in type 1 diabetes. Data came from immunoSEQ multiplex PCR; TCRdb stores just in-frame clones and leaves some out. The sample has 50,000 to 70,000 clones, 50% to 55% seen once. The sample was Tregs from blood. Source of these receptors: a woman between 40 and 55 years old with type 1 diabetes. CDR3s include the opening cysteine and the closing phenylalanine or tryptophan. D genes are given only for firm matches. For some rows the clone size is stated as once, few or many, or as a class when expanded; others skip it.

>TRBV7-2|TRBD2|TRBJ2-3|few
TGTGCCAGCAGCCCCGGACTAGCGGGGCCCACAGATACGCAGTATTTT
CASSPGLAGPTDTQYF
>TRBV5-1|.|TRBJ2-2|.
TGCGCCAGCAGCCAGGGGAACACCGGGGAGCTGTTTTTT
CASSQGNTGELFF
>TRBV27|.|TRBJ1-2|.
TGTGCCAGCAGTTTATTCATGGGGCTGTATGGCTACACCTTC
CASSLFMGLYGYTF
>TRBV19|TRBD1|TRBJ1-5|.
TGTGCCAGTAGTGGAGGACAGGGGGCGCCTTTCGGCAATCAGCCCCAGCATTTT
CASSGGQGAPFGNQPQHF
>TRBV7-9|TRBD1|TRBJ1-2|.
TGTGCCAGCAGCTTAAGAGGTGGGGGACAGGGGCATGGCTACACCTTC
CASSLRGGGQGHGYTF
>TRBV7-2|.|TRBJ1-1|.
TGTGCCAGCAGCTTAGATGGGGGAGGGAACACTGAAGCTTTCTTT
CASSLDGGGNTEAFF
>TRBV9|.|TRBJ1-6|.
TGTGCCAGCAGCGTAATGCCCACCGGGGGGTGGGGTTCACCCCTCCACTTT
CASSVMPTGGWGSPLHF
>TRBV6-1|.|TRBJ2-5|once
TGTACCAGCAGCGCGCAATATATCCTCGAAGAGACCCAGTACTTC
CTSSAQYILEETQYF
>TRBV18|TRBD1|TRBJ1-1|.
TGTGCCAGCTCACCCCCCCCAGGGGGAAGTACGGCTTTCTTT
CASSPPPGGSTAFF
>TRBV7-2|.|TRBJ2-3|.
TGTGCCAGCAGGTATTCAGATACGCAGTATTTT
CASRYSDTQYF
>TRBV28|TRBD1|TRBJ1-3|.
TGTGCCAGCAGTCCGGGACAGGGGGCTACGGACTTCTCTGGAAACACCATATATTTT
CASSPGQGATDFSGNTIYF
>TRBV4-2|.|TRBJ1-1|.
TGTGCCAGCAGCCAGTACGGCGGCGGGGGGCACACTGAAGCTTTCTTT
CASSQYGGGGHTEAFF
>TRBV5-1|TRBD1|TRBJ1-2|.
TGCGCCAGCAGCCCCTGGACAGGGGGAGCCTATGGCTACACCTTC
CASSPWTGGAYGYTF
>TRBV5-4|TRBD1|TRBJ1-2|.
TGTGCCAGCAGCCAGGGACAGGGCTATGGCTACACCTTC
CASSQGQGYGYTF
>TRBV7-2|.|TRBJ1-4|few
TGTGCCAGCAGCGCCACAGGAGAAAAACTGTTTTTT
CASSATGEKLFF
>TRBV6-6|.|TRBJ1-5|.
TGTGCCAGCAGAGGACAGTTCAGCAATCAGCCCCAGCATTTT
CASRGQFSNQPQHF
>TRBV2|.|TRBJ1-5|.
TGTGCCAGCACCAAAGACAGACAAGGCAATCAGCCCCAGCATTTT
CASTKDRQGNQPQHF
>TRBV6-6|.|TRBJ2-7|.
TGTGCCGGGGGCCAGGGGTTACGCGAGCAGTACTTC
CAGGQGLREQYF
>TRBV5-1|TRBD2|TRBJ2-7|.
TGCGCCAGCAACCGTAGGACTAGAGACGAGCAGTACTTC
CASNRRTRDEQYF
>TRBV5-1|.|TRBJ2-7|.
TGCGCCAGCAGCTTGGGGCAGGGAGGAGAGCAGTACTTC
CASSLGQGGEQYF
>TRBV6-5|.|TRBJ1-2|.
TGTGCCAGCAGTTACTCCGGGGGAGGCTACACCTTC
CASSYSGGGYTF
>TRBV4-2|TRBD2|TRBJ2-2|.
TGTGCCAGCAGCCAAGTGTTGGCAAGATACGCGGGAGCAGGGTCCAACACCGGGGAGCTGTTTTTT
CASSQVLARYAGAGSNTGELFF
>TRBV30|TRBD2|TRBJ2-1|few
TGTGCCTCCCGACTAGCGGGGCAGGTGGGTGAGCAGTTCTTC
CASRLAGQVGEQFF
>TRBV27|TRBD1|TRBJ2-3|.
TGTGCCAGCAGTTCAATAGGGGGCGCGAGGAGAGATACGCAGTATTTT
CASSSIGGARRDTQYF
>TRBV4-2|.|TRBJ1-4|few
TGTGCCAGCAGCTATATGGTAGGGTCATCAGGGTTGACGGAAAAACTGTTTTTT
CASSYMVGSSGLTEKLFF
>TRBV10-3|TRBD2|TRBJ2-3|few
TGTGCCATCAGTGGTCTCCCCTCTACTTCTAGCGGGCGAACAGATACGCAGTATTTT
CAISGLPSTSSGRTDTQYF
>TRBV4-2|TRBD2|TRBJ2-1|.
TGTGCCAGCAGCGAACTGGGACTAGCGGGGGGCAATGAGCAGTTCTTC
CASSELGLAGGNEQFF
>TRBV7-9|.|TRBJ1-1|few
TGTGCCAGCAGCTTCGAAGAGGGGGTTGAAGCTTTCTTT
CASSFEEGVEAFF
>TRBV7-8|.|TRBJ1-1|.
TGTGCCAGCAGTAAGAACAGGGACACTGAAGCTTTCTTT
CASSKNRDTEAFF
>TRBV7-9|.|TRBJ2-3|.
TGTGCCAGCAGCTTAAATATCCCCACAGATACGCAGTATTTT
CASSLNIPTDTQYF
>TRBV5-1|.|TRBJ1-2|few
TGCGCCAGCAGCTTGGCAGGGGGCTACACCTTC
CASSLAGGYTF
>TRBV5-1|.|TRBJ1-1|.
TGCGCCAGCAGCCCAAATTCGGGGGGCCAAGCTGAAGCTTTCTTT
CASSPNSGGQAEAFF
>TRBV7-9|TRBD2|TRBJ2-3|.
TGTGCCAGCAGCTTAACGGGCGGGGGGGCAGATACGCAGTATTTT
CASSLTGGGADTQYF
>TRBV28|.|TRBJ2-7|.
TGTGCCAGCAGCCGGTCCCCTTACGAGCAGTACTTC
CASSRSPYEQYF
>TRBV4-1|TRBD1|TRBJ2-1|.
TGCGCCAACAGCCAAGATCCTTTGGGACAGGGGGTGCGTTACGAGCAGTTCTTC
CANSQDPLGQGVRYEQFF
>TRBV6-1|TRBD1|TRBJ1-2|.
TGTGCCAGCCGAAAGACAGGGGGCGGCTACACCTTC
CASRKTGGGYTF
>TRBV7-2|TRBD2|TRBJ2-1|few
TGTGCCAGCAGCTTAGCCCGACTAGCGGGGACCAATGAGCAGTTCTTC
CASSLARLAGTNEQFF
>TRBV6-5|.|TRBJ2-6|.
TGTGCCAGCAGAGCAGGAGGCTCTGGGGCCAACGTCCTGACTTTC
CASRAGGSGANVLTF
>TRBV18|TRBD1|TRBJ2-7|once
TGTGCCAGCTCACCTGGACAGGGGCGAGGATCTATCGAGCAGTACTTC
CASSPGQGRGSIEQYF
>TRBV7-2|TRBD1|TRBJ2-7|few
TGTGCCTCCAGGGACAGGGGATTTGTGCAGTACTTC
CASRDRGFVQYF
>TRBV7-9|TRBD2|TRBJ2-3|few
TGTGCCAGCAGCTTAGAGACTAGCGGGGGCTCGGATACGCAGTATTTT
CASSLETSGGSDTQYF
>TRBV30|.|TRBJ1-1|once
TGTGCCTGGAGTAGATCAGTTAACACTGAAGCTTTCTTT
CAWSRSVNTEAFF
>TRBV7-8|.|TRBJ2-3|few
TGTGCCAGCAGCTTAGGAGGGCCCATCACAGATACGCAGTATTTT
CASSLGGPITDTQYF
>TRBV28|TRBD1|TRBJ1-1|few
TGTGCCAGCAGTTTGCCGGGGTACAGGGGCAGAACTGAAGCTTTCTTT
CASSLPGYRGRTEAFF
>TRBV14|.|TRBJ1-6|.
TGTGCCAGCAGCCAAGATCTATCACCCCTCCACTTT
CASSQDLSPLHF
>TRBV5-1|.|TRBJ2-7|few
TGCGCCAGCAGCTTAGGGGGGGGCAGCCTCTACGAGCAGTACTTC
CASSLGGGSLYEQYF
>TRBV28|.|TRBJ2-7|.
TGTGCCAGCAGTTTGGCTCGGACGGGGAAGCAGTACTTC
CASSLARTGKQYF
>TRBV7-2|.|TRBJ1-2|few
TGTGCCAGCAGCTTCGACAGTAACTATGGCTACACCTTC
CASSFDSNYGYTF
>TRBV28|TRBD1|TRBJ1-2|.
TGTGCCGGCAGTTCACAGGGGGCCTATGGCTACACCTTC
CAGSSQGAYGYTF
>TRBV19|.|TRBJ1-6|few
TGTGCCAGTCAACCGGACAAACTCACGAATTCACCCCTCCACTTT
CASQPDKLTNSPLHF
>TRBV6-5|.|TRBJ1-2|.
TGTGCCAGCAGCCGACCTTGGGCCGGCTACACCTTC
CASSRPWAGYTF
>TRBV18|.|TRBJ2-7|.
TGTGCCAGCTCACCACAACAGGGCGAGCAGTACTTC
CASSPQQGEQYF
>TRBV6-5|TRBD1|TRBJ2-7|.
TGTGCCAGCAGTTACTCGGGACAGGGATACGAGCAGTACTTC
CASSYSGQGYEQYF
>TRBV28|.|TRBJ1-1|few
TGTGCCAGCAGTTTGCCCTGGCTCTTT
CASSLPWLF
>TRBV30|.|TRBJ1-1|medium-sized
TGTGCCTTATCGGGGGGAGTGTACGCTTTCTTT
CALSGGVYAFF
>TRBV7-8|TRBD1|TRBJ2-5|.
TGTGCCAGCAGCCCGCCCCGGACAGGACAAGAGACCCAGTACTTC
CASSPPRTGQETQYF
>TRBV5-6|.|TRBJ1-6|.
TGTGCCAGCAGCTTGCCGAATTCACCCCTCCACTTT
CASSLPNSPLHF
>TRBV13|TRBD1|TRBJ1-1|few
TGTGCCAGCAGCCCGAGCACAGGACAGGCTGAAGCTTTCTTT
CASSPSTGQAEAFF
>TRBV5-1|TRBD2|TRBJ2-7|.
TGCGCCAGCTCCGTCGCGGGAGGGCCCAACGAGCAGTACTTC
CASSVAGGPNEQYF
>TRBV9|TRBD2|TRBJ2-5|.
TGTGCCAGCAGCGTAGATCCAGCGGGGGAAGAGACCCAGTACTTC
CASSVDPAGEETQYF